This T cell receptor (beta chain) was found in a study of blood T cell repertoires in COVID-19. In the study overall: The cDNA or gDNA used as material had been derived from T cells, B-cell-depleted T cells, or PBMCs.

Trimming cost V 0 bases and J 2 bases; bases outside gene matches: 8. Germline CDR1 is WSHSY and CDR2 is SAAADI. The CDR3 runs to 18 residues. The table came from immunoSEQ multiplex PCR; TCRdb's copy has only in-frame clones and leaves some out. Altogether 200,000 to 250,000 clones are present, 65% to 85% being singletons, with the ten largest covering about 4%. This receptor was identified in a woman in her thirties or forties with active or convalescent COVID-19. This chain uses TRBV10-2 with TRBJ2-3; 10 bases align to TRBD2. The sequenced sample consisted of peripheral blood. The CDR3 bases are TGCGCCAGCAGTGAGTCGCTGGTAGCGGGGGGCCTCACAGATACGCAGTATTTT. Its translation is CASSESLVAGGLTDTQYF.